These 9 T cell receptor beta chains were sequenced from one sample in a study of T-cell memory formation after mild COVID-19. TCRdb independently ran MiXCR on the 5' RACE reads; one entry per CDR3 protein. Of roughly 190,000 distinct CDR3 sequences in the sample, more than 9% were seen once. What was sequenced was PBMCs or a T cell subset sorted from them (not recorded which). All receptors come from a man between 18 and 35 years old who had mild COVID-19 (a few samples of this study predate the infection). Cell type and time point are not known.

The CDR3 is CASSRTGYDTDTQYF. The CDR3 DNA sequence: TGTGCCAGCAGCCGTACAGGGTATGACACAGATACGCAGTATTTT. This chain links TRBV6-5 with TRBJ2-3; the D gene is possibly TRBD1 (6 bases). V was shortened by 6 bases and J by 2 bases, with 15 bases between the two germline ends. The CDR3 sequence is 15 residues long. CDR1 and CDR2 (germline): MNHEY, SVGAGI.

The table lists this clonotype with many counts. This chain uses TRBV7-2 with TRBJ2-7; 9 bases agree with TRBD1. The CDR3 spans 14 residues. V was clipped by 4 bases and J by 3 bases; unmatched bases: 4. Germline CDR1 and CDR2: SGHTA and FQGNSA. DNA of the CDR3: TGTGCCAGCAGCTCCGGGACAGGGTACTACGAGCAGTACTTC. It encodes CASSSGTGYYEQYF.

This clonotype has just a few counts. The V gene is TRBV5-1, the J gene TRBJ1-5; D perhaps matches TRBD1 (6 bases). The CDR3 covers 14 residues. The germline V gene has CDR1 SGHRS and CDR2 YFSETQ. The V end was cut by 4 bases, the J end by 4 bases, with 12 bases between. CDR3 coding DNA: TGCGCCAGCAGCATACAGGGCGGGAATCAGCCCCAGCATTTT. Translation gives CASSIQGGNQPQHF.

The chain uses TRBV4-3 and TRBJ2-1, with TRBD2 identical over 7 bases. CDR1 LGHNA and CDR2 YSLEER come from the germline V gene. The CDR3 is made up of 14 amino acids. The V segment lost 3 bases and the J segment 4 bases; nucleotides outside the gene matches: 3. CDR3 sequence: CASSQTLAYNEQFF. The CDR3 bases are TGCGCCAGCAGCCAGACACTAGCGTACAATGAGCAGTTCTTC.

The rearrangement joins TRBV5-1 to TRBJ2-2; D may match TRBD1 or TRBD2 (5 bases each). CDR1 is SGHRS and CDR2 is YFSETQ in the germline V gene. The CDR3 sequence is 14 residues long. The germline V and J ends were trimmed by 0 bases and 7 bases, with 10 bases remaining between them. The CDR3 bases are TGCGCCAGCAGCTTGGAGGGGACGGACGGGGAGCTGTTTTTT. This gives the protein CASSLEGTDGELFF. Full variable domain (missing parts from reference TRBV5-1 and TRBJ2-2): KAGVTQTPRYLIKTRGQQVTLSCSPISGHRSVSWYQQTPGQGLQFLFEYFSETQRNKGNFPGRFSGRQFSNSRSEMNVSTLELGDSALYLCASSLEGTDGELFFGEGSRLTVL.

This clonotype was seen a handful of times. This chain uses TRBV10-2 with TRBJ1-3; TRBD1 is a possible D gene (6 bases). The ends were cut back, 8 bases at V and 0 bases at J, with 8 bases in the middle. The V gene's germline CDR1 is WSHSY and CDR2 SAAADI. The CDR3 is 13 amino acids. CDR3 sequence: CASQGSSGNTIYF. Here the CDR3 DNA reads TGCGCCAGCCAGGGGAGCTCTGGAAACACCATATATTTT.

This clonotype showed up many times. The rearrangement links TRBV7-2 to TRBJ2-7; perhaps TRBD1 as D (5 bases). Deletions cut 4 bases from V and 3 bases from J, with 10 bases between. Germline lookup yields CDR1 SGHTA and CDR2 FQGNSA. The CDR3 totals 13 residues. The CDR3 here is CASSSGQIYEQYF. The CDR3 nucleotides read TGTGCCAGCAGCTCTGGACAAATCTACGAGCAGTACTTC.

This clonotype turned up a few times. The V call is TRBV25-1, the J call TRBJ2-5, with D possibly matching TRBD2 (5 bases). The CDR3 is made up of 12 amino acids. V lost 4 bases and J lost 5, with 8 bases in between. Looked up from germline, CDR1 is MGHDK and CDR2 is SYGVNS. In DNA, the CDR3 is TGTGCCAGCAGTGGTCCGGGGGAGACCCAGTACTTC. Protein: CASSGPGETQYF.

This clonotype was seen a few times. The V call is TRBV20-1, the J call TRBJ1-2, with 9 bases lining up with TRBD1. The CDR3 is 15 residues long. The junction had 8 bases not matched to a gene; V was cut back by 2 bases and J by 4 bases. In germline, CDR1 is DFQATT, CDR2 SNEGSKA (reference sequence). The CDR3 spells CSARPTGGQGYGYTF. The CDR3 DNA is TGCAGTGCTAGACCCACAGGGGGCCAGGGCTATGGCTACACCTTC.